This T cell receptor (beta chain) was recorded in a study of cytomegalovirus exposure and HLA in healthy donors. Study-wide results and caveats: TCR sequences were mostly rare, though some public TCRs occurred in many donors.

V was trimmed by 6 bases and J by 9 bases, leaving 9 bases between them. The CDR3 contains 11 residues. The germline CDR1 and CDR2 sequences are MNHNS and SASEGT. 60 Vbeta and 13 Jbeta primers were used in PCR. Measured with immunoSEQ multiplex PCR; TCRdb has only the in-frame clones, and not every one. The sample consists of roughly 190,000 clones, about 85% of them appearing once. For this clone: Its antigen is not identified.

Donors likely had unrecorded immune exposures despite being nominally healthy when sampled. The receptor was derived from a man aged 50-60 years in good health and CMV-seronegative. This chain links TRBV6-1 with TRBJ1-5, with D uncertain. Sequencing was done on a sample of PBMCs. The CDR3 region has the DNA TGTGCCAGCAGAGAGGGTAGGCCCCAGCATTTT. It translates to CASREGRPQHF.